This TCR beta chain was sequenced for a study of cytomegalovirus exposure and HLA in healthy donors. This PCR relied on a set of 60 Vbeta primers and 13 Jbeta primers. Using immunoSEQ multiplex PCR, the repertoire was profiled, and TCRdb retains in-frame clones only, with some absent. The sample lists fewer than 150,000 clones, approximately 83% occurring once. Germline V gives CDR1 SGHDN, CDR2 FVKESK. CDR3 length: 14 amino acids. V was cut by 6 bases and J by 3 bases, with 15 bases left in between. This sequence was found in a male donor in good health and CMV-seronegative. The sequencing input was PBMCs. The chain couples TRBV14 to TRBJ2-7; no reliable D call. This CDR3 is CASSLPRHHYEQYF. In DNA, the CDR3 is TGTGCCAGCAGTCTACCACGACACCACTACGAGCAGTACTTC.